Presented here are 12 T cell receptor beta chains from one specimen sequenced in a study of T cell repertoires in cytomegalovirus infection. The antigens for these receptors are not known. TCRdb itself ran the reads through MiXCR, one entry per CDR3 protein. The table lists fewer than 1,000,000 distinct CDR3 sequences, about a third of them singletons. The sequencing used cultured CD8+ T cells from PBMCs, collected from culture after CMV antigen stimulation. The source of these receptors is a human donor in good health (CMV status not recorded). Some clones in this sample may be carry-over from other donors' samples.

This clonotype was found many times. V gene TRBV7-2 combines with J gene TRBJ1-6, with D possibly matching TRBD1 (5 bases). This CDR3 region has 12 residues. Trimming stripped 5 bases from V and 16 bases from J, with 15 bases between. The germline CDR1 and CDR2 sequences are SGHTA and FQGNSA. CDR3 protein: CASSRDSDLLHF. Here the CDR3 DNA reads TGTGCCAGCAGCAGGGACTCCGATCTTCTCCACTTT.

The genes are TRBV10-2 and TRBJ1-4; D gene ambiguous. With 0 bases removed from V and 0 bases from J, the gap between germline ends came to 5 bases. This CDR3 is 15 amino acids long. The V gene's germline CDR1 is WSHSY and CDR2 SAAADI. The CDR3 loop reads CASSESFATNEKLFF. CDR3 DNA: TGCGCCAGCAGTGAGTCTTTCGCAACTAATGAAAAACTGTTTTTT.

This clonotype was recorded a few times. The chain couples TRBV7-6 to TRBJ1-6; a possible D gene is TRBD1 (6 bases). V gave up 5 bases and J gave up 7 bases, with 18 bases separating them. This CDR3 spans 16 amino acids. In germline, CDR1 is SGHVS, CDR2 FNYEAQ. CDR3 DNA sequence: TGTGCCAGCAGCGCCCCGGGGGGCCCGCGGAATTCACCCCTCCACTTT. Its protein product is CASSAPGGPRNSPLHF.

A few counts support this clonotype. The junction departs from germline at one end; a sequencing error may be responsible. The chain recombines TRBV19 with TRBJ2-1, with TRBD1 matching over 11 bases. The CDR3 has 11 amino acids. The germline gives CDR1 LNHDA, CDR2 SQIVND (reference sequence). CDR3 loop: CASSQDRGRIF. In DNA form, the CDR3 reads TGTGCCAGTAGTCAGGACAGGGGGCGGATCTTC.

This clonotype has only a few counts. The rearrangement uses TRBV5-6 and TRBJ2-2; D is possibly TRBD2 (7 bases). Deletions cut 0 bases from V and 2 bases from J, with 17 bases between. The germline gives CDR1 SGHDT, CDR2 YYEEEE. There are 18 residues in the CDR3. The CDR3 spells CASSLEIARGLNTGELFF. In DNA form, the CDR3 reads TGTGCCAGCAGCTTGGAGATAGCGCGGGGGCTCAACACCGGGGAGCTGTTTTTT.

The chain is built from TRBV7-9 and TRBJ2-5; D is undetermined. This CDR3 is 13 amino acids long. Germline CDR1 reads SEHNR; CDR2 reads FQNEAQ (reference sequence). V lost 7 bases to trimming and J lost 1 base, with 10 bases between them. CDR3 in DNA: TGTGCCAGCAATAGGAACTTCCAAGAGACCCAGTACTTC. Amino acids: CASNRNFQETQYF.

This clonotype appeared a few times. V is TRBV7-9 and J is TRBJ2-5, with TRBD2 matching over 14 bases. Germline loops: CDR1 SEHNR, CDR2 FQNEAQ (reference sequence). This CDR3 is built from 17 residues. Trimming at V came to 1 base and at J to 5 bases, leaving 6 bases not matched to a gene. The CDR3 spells CASSLGTSGGPLETQYF. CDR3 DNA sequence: TGTGCCAGCAGCTTAGGGACTAGCGGGGGGCCGTTGGAGACCCAGTACTTC.

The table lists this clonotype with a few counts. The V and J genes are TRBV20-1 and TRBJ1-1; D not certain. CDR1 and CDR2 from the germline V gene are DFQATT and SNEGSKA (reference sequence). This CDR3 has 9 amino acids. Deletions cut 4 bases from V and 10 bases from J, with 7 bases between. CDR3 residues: CSATPGAFF. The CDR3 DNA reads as TGCAGTGCTACCCCGGGAGCTTTCTTT.

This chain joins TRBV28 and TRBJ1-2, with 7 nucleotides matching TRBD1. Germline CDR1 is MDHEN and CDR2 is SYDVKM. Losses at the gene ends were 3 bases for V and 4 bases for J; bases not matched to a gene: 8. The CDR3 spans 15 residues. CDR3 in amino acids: CASSFSGQKSYGYTF. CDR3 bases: TGTGCCAGCAGTTTCTCGGGACAGAAGTCCTATGGCTACACCTTC.

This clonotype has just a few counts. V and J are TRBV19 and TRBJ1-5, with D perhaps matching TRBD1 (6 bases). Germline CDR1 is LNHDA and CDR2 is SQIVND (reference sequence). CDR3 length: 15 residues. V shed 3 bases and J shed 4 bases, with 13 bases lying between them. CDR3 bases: TGTGCCAGTAGTATCCCGGGGGCAGGTAATCAGCCCCAGCATTTT. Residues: CASSIPGAGNQPQHF.

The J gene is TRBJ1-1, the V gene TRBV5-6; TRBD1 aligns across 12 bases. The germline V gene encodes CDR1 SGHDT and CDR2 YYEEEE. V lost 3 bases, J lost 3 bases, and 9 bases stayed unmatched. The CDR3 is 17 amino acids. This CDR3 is CASSSGTGGILDTEAFF. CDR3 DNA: TGTGCCAGCAGCTCCGGGACAGGGGGCATTTTGGACACTGAAGCTTTCTTT.

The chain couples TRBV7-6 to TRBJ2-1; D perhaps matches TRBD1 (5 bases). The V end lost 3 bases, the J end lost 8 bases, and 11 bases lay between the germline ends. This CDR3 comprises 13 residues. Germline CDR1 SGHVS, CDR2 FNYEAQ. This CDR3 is CASSFFQGHEQFF. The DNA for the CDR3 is TGTGCCAGCAGCTTCTTCCAGGGCCATGAGCAGTTCTTC.